This T cell receptor (beta chain) was obtained from a study of Graves' ophthalmopathy and Graves' hyperthyroidism. The study recruited hyperthyroidism patients aged 18 to 65 who were newly diagnosed, under 2 months' duration. The germline gives CDR1 SQVTM, CDR2 ANQGSEA. Trimming at V came to 6 bases and at J to 7 bases, leaving 14 bases not matched to a gene. The CDR3 totals 14 residues. RNA transcripts yielded amplified TCR beta CDR3 regions. The library came from an HTBI-primed first-round RT-PCR and a second-round multiplex PCR. TCRdb redid the calling of the multiplex PCR reads with MiXCR, one entry per CDR3 protein. Of around 1,000,000 distinct CDR3 sequences in the sample, about 35% were seen once.

The sequence came from an adult man with Graves' hyperthyroidism. Sample: peripheral blood or thyroid tissue (not recorded which). J is TRBJ1-2 and V is TRBV29-1, with 7 bases matching TRBD1. CDR3 loop: CSVRDIDRVGGYTF. The CDR3 DNA reads TGCAGCGTCCGGGATATTGACAGGGTGGGTGGCTACACCTTC. The whole variable domain, filled in from reference TRBV29-1 and TRBJ1-2, reads SAVISQKPSRDICQRGTSLTIQCQVDSQVTMMFWYRQQPGQSLTLIATANQGSEATYESGFVIDKFPISRPNLTFSTLTVSNMSPEDSSIYLCSVRDIDRVGGYTFGSGTRLTVV.